One and the same sample provided the 10 T cell receptor beta chains below, sequenced in a study of CD8 T cells in cerebrospinal fluid in Alzheimer's disease. TCRdb re-called the 10x single-cell sequencing reads and shows each CDR3 protein once, DNA omitted. This listing includes some 510 distinct CDR3 sequences. Sequencing used cerebrospinal fluid. The receptors derive from a human donor with Alzheimer's disease.

Considering frequency, this clonotype is medium-sized. The J gene is TRBJ2-1, the V gene TRBV19; TCRdb outputs TRBD1, but without DNA this stays unchecked. CDR1 is LNHDA and CDR2 is SQIVND in the germline V gene (reference sequence). The CDR3 runs to 12 residues. The CDR3 reads CASYNRGDEQFF.

This clonotype shows up as large by frequency. The chain is built from TRBV3-1 and TRBJ2-1; the TCRdb D gene call, TRBD2, has no DNA to confirm it. Germline V gene data show CDR1 as LGHDT and CDR2 as YNNKEL (reference sequence). There are 16 residues in the CDR3. The CDR3 region is CASSQALAGGYNEQFF.

This clonotype is called medium-sized based on its frequency. V usage is TRBV5-4 and J usage is TRBJ2-1; TCRdb returns TRBD1, unconfirmable since there is no DNA. The CDR3 runs to 15 residues. The germline V gene has CDR1 SGHNT and CDR2 YYREEE (reference sequence). The CDR3 sequence: CASSLGGGAFGEQFF.

Measured by frequency, this clonotype is large. This chain joins TRBV7-2 and TRBJ1-4. This CDR3 spans 15 amino acids. In germline, CDR1 is SGHTA, CDR2 FQGNSA. The CDR3 sequence is CASSLVGATNEKLFF.

Measured by frequency, this clonotype is hyperexpanded. The chain recombines TRBV5-1 with TRBJ2-3; TCRdb returns TRBD1, unconfirmable since there is no DNA. The CDR3 is 15 residues long. Per germline, CDR1 SGHRS and CDR2 YFSETQ. The CDR3: CASSFGAAPTDTQYF.

This clonotype is medium-sized (0.01 to 0.1%) by frequency. The rearrangement joins TRBV19 to TRBJ1-5; TCRdb designates TRBD1, a call that cannot be tested without DNA. The CDR3 has 15 amino acids. CDR1 is LNHDA, CDR2 SQIVND, per germline (reference sequence). CDR3 in amino acids: CASSTRQGGNQPQHF.

The V gene is TRBV6-5, the J gene TRBJ1-1. Per the germline V gene, CDR1 is MNHEY and CDR2 is SVGAGI. CDR3 length equals 11 residues. The CDR3 spells CASMRNTEAFF.

Measured by frequency, this clonotype is medium-sized. The V gene is TRBV6-2 or TRBV6-3, the J gene TRBJ2-7; TCRdb's D gene call, TRBD1, goes unchecked for lack of DNA. The CDR3 is 13 amino acids. Germline V CDR1 and CDR2: MNHEY, SVGEGT. CDR3: CASSLGGPYEQYF.

Measured by frequency, this clonotype is medium-sized. The chain carries TRBV30 and TRBJ1-3. The CDR3 has 14 amino acids. CDR1 and CDR2 from the germline V gene are GTSNPN and SVGIG (reference sequence). CDR3: CAWSVDSSGNTIYF.

According to its frequency, this clonotype is large. The rearrangement joins TRBV20-1 to TRBJ1-2. This CDR3 comprises 14 residues. Germline V CDR1 and CDR2: DFQATT, SNEGSKA (reference sequence). This chain's CDR3 is CSASLLSAKAGYTF.